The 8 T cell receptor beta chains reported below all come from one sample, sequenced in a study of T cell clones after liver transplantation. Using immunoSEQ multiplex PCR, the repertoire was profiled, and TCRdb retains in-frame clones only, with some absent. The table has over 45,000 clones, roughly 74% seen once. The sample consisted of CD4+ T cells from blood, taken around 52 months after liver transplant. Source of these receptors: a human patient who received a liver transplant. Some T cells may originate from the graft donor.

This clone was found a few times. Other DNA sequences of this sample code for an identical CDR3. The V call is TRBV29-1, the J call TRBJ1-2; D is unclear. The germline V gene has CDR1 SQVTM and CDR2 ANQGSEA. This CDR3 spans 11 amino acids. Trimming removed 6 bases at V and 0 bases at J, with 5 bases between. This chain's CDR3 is CSVYTNYGYTF. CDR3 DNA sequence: TGCAGCGTCTACACTAACTATGGCTACACCTTC.

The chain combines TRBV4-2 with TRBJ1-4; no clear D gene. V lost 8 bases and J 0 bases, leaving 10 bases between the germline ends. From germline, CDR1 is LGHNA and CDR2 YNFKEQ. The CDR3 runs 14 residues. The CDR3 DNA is TGTGCCAGCGGAACTCCCTCAACTAATGAAAAACTGTTTTTT. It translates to CASGTPSTNEKLFF.

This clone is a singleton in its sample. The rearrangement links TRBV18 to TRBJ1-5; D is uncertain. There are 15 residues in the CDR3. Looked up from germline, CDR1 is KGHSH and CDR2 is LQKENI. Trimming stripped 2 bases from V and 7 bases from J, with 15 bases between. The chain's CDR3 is CASSPIGQRNQPQHF. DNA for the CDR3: TGTGCCAGCTCACCAATCGGTCAGCGGAACCAGCCCCAGCATTTT.

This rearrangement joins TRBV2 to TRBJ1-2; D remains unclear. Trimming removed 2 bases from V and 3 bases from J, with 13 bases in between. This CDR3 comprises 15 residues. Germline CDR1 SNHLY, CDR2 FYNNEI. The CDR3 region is CASSEYEGFYYGYTF. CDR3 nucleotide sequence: TGTGCCAGCAGTGAATATGAGGGATTTTACTATGGCTACACCTTC.

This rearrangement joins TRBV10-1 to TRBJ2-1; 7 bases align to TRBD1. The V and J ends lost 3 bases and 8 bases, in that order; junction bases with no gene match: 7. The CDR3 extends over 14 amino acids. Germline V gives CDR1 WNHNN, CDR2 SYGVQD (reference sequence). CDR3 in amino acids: CASSEQTGLHEQFF. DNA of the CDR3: TGCGCCAGCAGTGAACAGACAGGGTTACATGAGCAGTTCTTC.

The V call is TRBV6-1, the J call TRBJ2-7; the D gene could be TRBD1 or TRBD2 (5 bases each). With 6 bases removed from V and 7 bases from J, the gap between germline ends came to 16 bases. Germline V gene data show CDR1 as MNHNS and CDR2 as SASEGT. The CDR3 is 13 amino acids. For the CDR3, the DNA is TGTGCCAGCAGCCCCGGGGCCGGCCTTGAGCAGTACTTC. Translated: CASSPGAGLEQYF.

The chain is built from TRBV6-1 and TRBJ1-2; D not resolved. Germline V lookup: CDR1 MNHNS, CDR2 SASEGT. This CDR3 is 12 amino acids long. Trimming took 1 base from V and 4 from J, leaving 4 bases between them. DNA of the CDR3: TGTGCCAGCAGTGAAGGGGGCTATGGCTACACCTTC. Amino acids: CASSEGGYGYTF.

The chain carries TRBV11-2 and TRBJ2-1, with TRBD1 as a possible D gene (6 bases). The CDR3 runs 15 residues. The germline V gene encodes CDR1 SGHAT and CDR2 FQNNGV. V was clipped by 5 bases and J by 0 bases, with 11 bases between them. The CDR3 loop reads CASSGGLSSYNEQFF. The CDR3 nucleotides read TGTGCCAGCAGCGGGGGCCTGAGCTCCTACAATGAGCAGTTCTTC.